This T cell receptor beta chain was recovered during a study of T cells in Graves' hyperthyroidism and ophthalmopathy. For the diagnoses, clinical symptoms, serum thyroxine and TRAb, thyroid ultrasound and orbital computed tomography were used. The sample holds many counts of this clonotype. RNA transcripts were the template for amplifying TCR beta CDR3 regions. With the HTBI primer set, the TCR CDR3 went through a first round of RT-PCR. TCRdb re-called the multiplex PCR reads with MiXCR, one entry per CDR3 protein. The data contain approximately 400,000 distinct CDR3 sequences, just under 15% of them singletons. Trimming removed 7 bases from V and 3 bases from J; junction bases left unmatched: 17. The CDR3 length is 20 residues. Germline V gene data show CDR1 as MDHEN and CDR2 as SYDVKM.

Sequenced material: blood. V is TRBV28 and J is TRBJ2-3; 15 positions agree with TRBD2. The sequence came from a woman aged 25 to 39 with Graves' hyperthyroidism. In nucleotides, the CDR3 is TGTGCCAGCACCCCCCTCCTCGGACTAGCGGGAGGGCCGGGGACAGATACGCAGTATTTT. Protein: CASTPLLGLAGGPGTDTQYF.